This is a list of T cell receptor beta chains from one sample in a study of blood T cell repertoires in COVID-19. Using immunoSEQ multiplex PCR, the repertoire was profiled, and TCRdb retains in-frame clones only, with some absent. The sample consists of roughly 150,000 clones, 80% to 90% of them appearing once. The sequencing sample was made of peripheral blood. All receptors derive from a woman between 65 and 79 years old with acute or convalescent COVID-19. Both conserved end residues are part of each CDR3. Fields, in order: D gene, V gene, CDR3 length, J gene, clone size, CDR3 DNA, CDR3 protein. D genes are given only for firm matches. Some rows have no size entry. The others give once, few or many, or a class for an expanded clone.

NA	TRBV27	17	TRBJ2-2	few	TGTGCCAGCAGTATTCGCCCCCACAGCACTCGCCCCGGGGAGCTGTTTTTT	CASSIRPHSTRPGELFF
NA	TRBV6-2/TRBV6-3	12	TRBJ1-5	NA	TGTGCCAGCAGTCCCCCGAATCAGCCCCAGCATTTT	CASSPPNQPQHF
TRBD1	TRBV6-5	15	TRBJ2-7	NA	TGTGCCAGCAGCGGAGCTATGGGACAGCCCTACGAGCAGTACTTC	CASSGAMGQPYEQYF
TRBD2	TRBV5-1	16	TRBJ2-1	NA	TGCGCCAGCAGCTTGGCCCCTAGCGGGGGGTACAATGAGCAGTTCTTC	CASSLAPSGGYNEQFF
NA	TRBV3-1/TRBV3-2	13	TRBJ1-2	NA	TGTGCCAGCAGCCCCCTGTCGGGTACTGGCTACACCTTC	CASSPLSGTGYTF
TRBD1	TRBV27	15	TRBJ1-2	NA	TGTGCCAGCAGTTTGAAGGGGACAGGGGTTCGAGGCTACACCTTC	CASSLKGTGVRGYTF
TRBD1	TRBV6-4	18	TRBJ2-1	NA	TGTGCCAGCAGTGACCAGCCGCTGGGACAGGGGTTCAGGAATGAGCAGTTCTTC	CASSDQPLGQGFRNEQFF
TRBD2	TRBV4-1	16	TRBJ2-4	once	TGCGCCAGCAGCCCAGGGCCACTAGCGGAGAAAAACATTCAGTACTTC	CASSPGPLAEKNIQYF
NA	TRBV7-9	18	TRBJ2-7	NA	TGTGCCAGCAGCTCGGGTGGGGCGGACAGCCCCAGAGGCTACGAGCAGTACTTC	CASSSGGADSPRGYEQYF
NA	TRBV6-5	15	TRBJ2-7	NA	TGTGCCAGCAGTTACTCGTTCCAGGGTCGATGGGAGCAGTACTTC	CASSYSFQGRWEQYF
TRBD1	TRBV3-1/TRBV3-2	14	TRBJ2-7	once	TGTGCCAGCAGCCAATGGGACAGGGCGTACGAGCAGTACTTC	CASSQWDRAYEQYF
TRBD1	TRBV5-8	16	TRBJ2-2	NA	TGTGCCAGCAGCATAGGGACAGGGGTCAGCACCGGGGAGCTGTTTTTT	CASSIGTGVSTGELFF
TRBD2	TRBV11-3	14	TRBJ2-1	NA	TGTGCCAGCAGCCCCGGGACTAGTTCGTCCAAGCAGTTCTTC	CASSPGTSSSKQFF
NA	TRBV6-2/TRBV6-3	16	TRBJ1-1	once	TGTGCCAGCAGTTACGGCGGGACGGAAGCGGTTAGGGGAGCTTTCTTT	CASSYGGTEAVRGAFF
TRBD2	TRBV9	18	TRBJ2-2	NA	TGTGCCAGCAGCGTAGGAGGTAGCGGGGGATCGAACACCGGGGAGCTGTTTTTT	CASSVGGSGGSNTGELFF
NA	TRBV18	13	TRBJ2-1	once	TGTGCCAGCTCATTGCAGGGGGGCGGTGAGCAGTTCTTC	CASSLQGGGEQFF